Each of the 4 T cell receptor beta chains below was sequenced from the same sample in a study of tumor-infiltrating lymphocytes in primary liver carcinoma. The template, 500 ng total RNA, yielded TCR beta cDNA made with a constant-region primer. Three rounds of nested multiplex PCR with slightly modified ARM-PCR produced TCR beta libraries. Amplification in the first two PCR rounds was performed using TRBV1-TRBV30 forward primers and a C-beta reverse primer for about 10 cycles each. MiXCR, applied by TCRdb to the multiplex PCR reads, yields one record per CDR3 protein. This sample has about 75,000 distinct CDR3 sequences; roughly 72% occur once, and the top ten carry less than 30%. Investigators took RNA and DNA out together from 20-30 mg of unsorted bulk tissue. Material for sequencing was tumor-adjacent normal liver tissue. These receptors came from a middle-aged man with primary liver carcinoma and hepatitis B virus infection.

About this clonotype: Relative to the germline gene, one junction end is altered; a read error may explain this. The V gene is TRBV6-6, the J gene TRBJ2-7; perhaps TRBD2 as D (5 bases). The CDR3 extends over 16 amino acids. The V gene's germline CDR1 is MNHNY and CDR2 SVGAGI (reference sequence). The CDR3 reads CVSCYGVARGLDEQYF. CDR3 DNA: TGTGTCAGCTGTTACGGGGTAGCGCGAGGTTTGGACGAGCAGTACTTC.

This clonotype was seen only a few times. This chain joins TRBV30 and TRBJ1-5, with 9 bases identical to TRBD1. CDR1 is GTSNPN, CDR2 SVGIG, per germline (reference sequence). The CDR3 runs to 13 residues. Trimming took 5 bases from V and 9 from J; bases not matched to a gene: 8. The CDR3 DNA sequence: TGTGCCTGGGCTACAGGGGGCGTTCTGCCCCAGCATTTT. It encodes CAWATGGVLPQHF. Using reference TRBV30 and TRBJ1-5 for the parts outside the CDR3, the full variable domain is SQTIHQWPATLVQPVGSPLSLECTVEGTSNPNLYWYRQAAGRGLQLLFYSVGIGQISSEVPQNLSASRPQDRQFILSSKKLLLSDSGFYLCAWATGGVLPQHFGDGTRLSIL.

The chain recombines TRBV11-2 with TRBJ2-3, with 9 nucleotides matching TRBD2. V lost 1 base to trimming and J lost 7 bases; unmatched junction nucleotides: 21. In germline, CDR1 is SGHAT, CDR2 FQNNGV. The CDR3 spans 20 residues. The CDR3 is CASSLVSGGKVAGDVNTQYF. DNA for the CDR3: TGTGCCAGCAGCTTAGTATCCGGGGGTAAGGTAGCGGGAGATGTAAATACGCAGTATTTT.

Of note for this clonotype: One base away lies a much larger clone, so this may be a sequencing read error. The gene calls are TRBV5-1 and TRBJ1-5; maybe TRBD1 (5 bases). There are 15 residues in the CDR3. Germline V CDR1 and CDR2: SGHRS, YFSETQ. CDR3 nucleotide sequence: TGCACCAGCAGCTTGGAAGGGGCGAGCAATCAGCCCCAGCATTTT. Translated: CTSSLEGASNQPQHF.